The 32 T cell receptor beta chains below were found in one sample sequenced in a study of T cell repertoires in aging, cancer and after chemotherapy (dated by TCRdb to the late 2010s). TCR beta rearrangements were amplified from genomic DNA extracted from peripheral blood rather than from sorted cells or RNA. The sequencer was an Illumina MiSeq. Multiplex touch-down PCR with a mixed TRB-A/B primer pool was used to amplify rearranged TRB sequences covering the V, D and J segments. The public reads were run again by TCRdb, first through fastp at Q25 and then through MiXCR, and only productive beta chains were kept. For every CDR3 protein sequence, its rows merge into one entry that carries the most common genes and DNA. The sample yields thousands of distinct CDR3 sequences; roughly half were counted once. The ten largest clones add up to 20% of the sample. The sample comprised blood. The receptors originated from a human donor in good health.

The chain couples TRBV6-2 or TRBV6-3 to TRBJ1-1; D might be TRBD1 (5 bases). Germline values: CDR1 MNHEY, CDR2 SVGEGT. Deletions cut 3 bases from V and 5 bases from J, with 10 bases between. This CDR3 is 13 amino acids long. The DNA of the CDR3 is TGTGCCAGCAGTTATACGGGGCGAACTGAAGCTTTCTTT. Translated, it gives CASSYTGRTEAFF.

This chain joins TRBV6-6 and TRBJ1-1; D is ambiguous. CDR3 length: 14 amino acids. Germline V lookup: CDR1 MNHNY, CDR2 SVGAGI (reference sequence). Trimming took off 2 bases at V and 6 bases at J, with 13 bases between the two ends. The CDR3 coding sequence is TGTGCCAGCAGTTACCGGATGCTTAGCGCTGAAGCTTTCTTT. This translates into CASSYRMLSAEAFF.

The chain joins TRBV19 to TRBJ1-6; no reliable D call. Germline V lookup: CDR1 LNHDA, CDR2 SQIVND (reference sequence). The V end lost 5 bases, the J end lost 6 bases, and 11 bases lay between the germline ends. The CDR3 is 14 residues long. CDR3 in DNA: TGTGCCAGTAGTCAGACGGTGGGTAATTCACCCCTCCACTTT. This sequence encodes CASSQTVGNSPLHF. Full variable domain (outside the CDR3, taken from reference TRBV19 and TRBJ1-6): DGGITQSPKYLFRKEGQNVTLSCEQNLNHDAMYWYRQDPGQGLRLIYYSQIVNDFQKGDIAEGYSVSREKKESFPLTVTSAQKNPTAFYLCASSQTVGNSPLHFGNGTRLTVT.

CDR3 sequence reads: CASSPYSGANVLTF. CDR3 coding DNA: TGCGCCAGCAGCCCCTACTCTGGGGCCAACGTCCTGACTTTC. The chain joins TRBV5-1 to TRBJ2-6; D remains ambiguous. The germline gives CDR1 SGHRS, CDR2 YFSETQ. V was pared by 4 bases and J by 0 bases, with 5 bases between. There are 14 residues in the CDR3.

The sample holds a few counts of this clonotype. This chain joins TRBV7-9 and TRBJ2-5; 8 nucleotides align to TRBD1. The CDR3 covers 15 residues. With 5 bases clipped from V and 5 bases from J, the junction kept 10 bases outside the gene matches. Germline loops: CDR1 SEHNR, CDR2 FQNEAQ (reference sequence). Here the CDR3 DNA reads TGTGCCAGCAGCGAGGCGACAGGGGTCGGGGAGACCCAGTACTTC. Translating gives CASSEATGVGETQYF.

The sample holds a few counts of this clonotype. The chain's CDR3 is CASTTRGGDTQYF. CDR3 DNA sequence: TGTGCCAGCACGACCCGGGGAGGGGATACGCAGTATTTT. The V gene is TRBV6-5, the J gene TRBJ2-3; 7 bases are a match to TRBD2. The CDR3 loop spans 13 amino acids. Germline V gene sequence: CDR1 MNHEY, CDR2 SVGAGI. Trimming cost V 7 bases and J 6 bases; bases outside gene matches: 7.

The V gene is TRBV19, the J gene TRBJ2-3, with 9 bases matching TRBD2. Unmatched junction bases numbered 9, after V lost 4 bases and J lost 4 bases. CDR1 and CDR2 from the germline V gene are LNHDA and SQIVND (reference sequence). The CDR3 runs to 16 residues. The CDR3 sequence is CASSKGSGGRSDTQYF. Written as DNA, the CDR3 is TGTGCCAGTAGTAAAGGGAGCGGGGGGCGCTCAGATACGCAGTATTTT.

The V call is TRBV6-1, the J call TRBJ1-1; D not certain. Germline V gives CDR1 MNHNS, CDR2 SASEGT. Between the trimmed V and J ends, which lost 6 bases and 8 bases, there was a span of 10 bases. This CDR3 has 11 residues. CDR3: CASRERHEAFF. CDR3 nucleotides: TGTGCCAGCAGGGAGCGACACGAAGCTTTCTTT.

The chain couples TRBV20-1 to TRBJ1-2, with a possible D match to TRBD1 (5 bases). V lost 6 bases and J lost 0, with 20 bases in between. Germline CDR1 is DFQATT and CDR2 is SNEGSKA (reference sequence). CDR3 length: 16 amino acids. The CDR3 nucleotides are TGCAGTGCCCGCGGGGACGGATACTCCGCTAACTATGGCTACACCTTC. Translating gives CSARGDGYSANYGYTF.

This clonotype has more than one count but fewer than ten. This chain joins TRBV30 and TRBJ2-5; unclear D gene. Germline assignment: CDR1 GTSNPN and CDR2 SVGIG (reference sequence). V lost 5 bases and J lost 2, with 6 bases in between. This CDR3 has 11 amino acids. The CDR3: CAWGNQETQYF. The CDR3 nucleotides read TGTGCCTGGGGGAATCAAGAGACCCAGTACTTC.

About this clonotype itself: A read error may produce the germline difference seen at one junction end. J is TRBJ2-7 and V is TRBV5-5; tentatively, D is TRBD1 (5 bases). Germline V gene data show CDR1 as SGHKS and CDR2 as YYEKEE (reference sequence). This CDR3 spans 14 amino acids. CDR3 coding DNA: TGCGCCAGCAGCTTGGAGTGGACAAACTACGAGCAGTACTTC. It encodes CASSLEWTNYEQYF. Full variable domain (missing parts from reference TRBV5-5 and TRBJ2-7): DAGVTQSPTHLIKTRGQQVTLRCSPISGHKSVSWYQQVLGQGPQFIFQYYEKEERGRGNFPDRFSARQFPNYSSELNVNALLLGDSALYLCASSLEWTNYEQYFGPGTRLTVT.

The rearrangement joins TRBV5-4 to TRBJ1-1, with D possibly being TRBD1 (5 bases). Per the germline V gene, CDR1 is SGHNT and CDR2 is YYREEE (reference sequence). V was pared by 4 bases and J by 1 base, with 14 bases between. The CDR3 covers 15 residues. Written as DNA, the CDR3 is TGTGCCAGCAGCCTCGAGGTGGGGCCGAACACTGAAGCTTTCTTT. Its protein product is CASSLEVGPNTEAFF.

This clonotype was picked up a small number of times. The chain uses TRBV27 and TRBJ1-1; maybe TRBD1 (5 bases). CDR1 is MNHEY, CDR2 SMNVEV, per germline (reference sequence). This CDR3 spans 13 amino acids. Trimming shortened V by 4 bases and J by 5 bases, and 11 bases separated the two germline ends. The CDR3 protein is CASSSTGGTEAFF. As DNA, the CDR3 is TGTGCCAGCAGTTCTACGGGGGGAACTGAAGCTTTCTTT.

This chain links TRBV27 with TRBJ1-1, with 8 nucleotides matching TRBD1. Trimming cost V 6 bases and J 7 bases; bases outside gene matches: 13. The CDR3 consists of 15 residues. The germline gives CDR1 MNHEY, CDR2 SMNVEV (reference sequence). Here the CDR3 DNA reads TGTGCCAGCAGCCCAGATTATCAGGGGGCGCGTGAAGCTTTCTTT. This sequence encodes CASSPDYQGAREAFF.

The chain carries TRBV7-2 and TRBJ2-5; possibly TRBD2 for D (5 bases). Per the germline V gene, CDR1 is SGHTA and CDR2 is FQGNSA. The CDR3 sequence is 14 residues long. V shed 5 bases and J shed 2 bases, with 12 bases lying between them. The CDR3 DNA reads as TGTGCCAGCAGCCTTACAAGGGAGCAAGAGACCCAGTACTTC. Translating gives CASSLTREQETQYF.

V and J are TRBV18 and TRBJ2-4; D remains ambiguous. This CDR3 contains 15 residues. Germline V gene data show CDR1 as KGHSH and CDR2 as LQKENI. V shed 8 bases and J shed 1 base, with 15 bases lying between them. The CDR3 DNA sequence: TGTGCCAGCGCCCAACTGTCCCTGGCCAAAAACATTCAGTACTTC. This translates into CASAQLSLAKNIQYF.

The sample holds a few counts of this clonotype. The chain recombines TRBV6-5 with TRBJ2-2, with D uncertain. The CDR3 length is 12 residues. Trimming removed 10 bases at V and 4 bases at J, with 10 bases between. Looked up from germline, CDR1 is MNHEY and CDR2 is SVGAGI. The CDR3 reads CATRSSTGELFF. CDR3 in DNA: TGTGCCACCCGTTCTAGCACCGGGGAGCTGTTTTTT.

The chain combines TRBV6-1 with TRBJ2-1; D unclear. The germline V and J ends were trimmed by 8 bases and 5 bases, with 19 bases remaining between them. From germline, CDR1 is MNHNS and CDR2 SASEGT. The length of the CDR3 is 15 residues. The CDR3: CASEIGDQFHNEQFF. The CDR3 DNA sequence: TGTGCCAGCGAAATCGGTGACCAGTTCCACAATGAGCAGTTCTTC.

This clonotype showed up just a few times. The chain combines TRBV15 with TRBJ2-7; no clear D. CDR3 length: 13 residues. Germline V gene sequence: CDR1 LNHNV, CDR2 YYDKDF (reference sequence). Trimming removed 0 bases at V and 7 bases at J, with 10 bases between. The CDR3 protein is CATSRDLAAEQYF. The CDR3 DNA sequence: TGTGCCACCAGCAGAGATCTCGCAGCAGAGCAGTACTTC.

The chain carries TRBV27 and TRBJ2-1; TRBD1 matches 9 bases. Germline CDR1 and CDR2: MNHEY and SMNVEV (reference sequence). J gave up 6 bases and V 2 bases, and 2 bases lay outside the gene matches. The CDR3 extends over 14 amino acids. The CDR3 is CASSLGTGTNEQFF. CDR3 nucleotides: TGTGCCAGCAGTTTAGGGACAGGGACCAATGAGCAGTTCTTC.

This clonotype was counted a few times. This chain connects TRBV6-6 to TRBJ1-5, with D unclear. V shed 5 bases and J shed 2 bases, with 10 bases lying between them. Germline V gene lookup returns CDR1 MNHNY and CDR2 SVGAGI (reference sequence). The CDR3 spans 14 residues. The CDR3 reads CASSPARGNQPQHF. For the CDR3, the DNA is TGTGCCAGCAGTCCAGCACGGGGCAATCAGCCCCAGCATTTT.

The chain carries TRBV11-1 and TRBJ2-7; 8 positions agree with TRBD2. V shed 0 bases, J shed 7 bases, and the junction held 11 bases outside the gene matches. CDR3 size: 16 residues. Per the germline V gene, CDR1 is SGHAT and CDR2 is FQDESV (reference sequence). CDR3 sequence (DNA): TGTGCCAGCAGCTTAGCGCTTGTAGCGGGGTCCCATGAGCAGTACTTC. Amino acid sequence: CASSLALVAGSHEQYF.

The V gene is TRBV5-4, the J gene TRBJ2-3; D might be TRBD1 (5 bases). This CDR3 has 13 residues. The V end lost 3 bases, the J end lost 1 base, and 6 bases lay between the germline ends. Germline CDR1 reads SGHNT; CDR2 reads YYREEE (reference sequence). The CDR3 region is CASSSTGTDTQYF. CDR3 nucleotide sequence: TGTGCCAGCAGCTCGACAGGCACAGATACGCAGTATTTT.

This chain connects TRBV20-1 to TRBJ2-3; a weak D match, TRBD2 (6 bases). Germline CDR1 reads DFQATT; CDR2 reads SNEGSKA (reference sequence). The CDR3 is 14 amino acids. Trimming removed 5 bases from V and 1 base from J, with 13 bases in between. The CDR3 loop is CSAYRDLRTDTQYF. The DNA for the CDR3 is TGCAGTGCTTATCGGGACTTGCGCACAGATACGCAGTATTTT.

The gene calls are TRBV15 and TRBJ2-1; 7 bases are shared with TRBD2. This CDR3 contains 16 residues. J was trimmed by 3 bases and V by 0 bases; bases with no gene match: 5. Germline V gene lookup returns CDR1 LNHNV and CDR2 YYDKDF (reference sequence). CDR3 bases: TGTGCCACCAGCAGAGAGGGGGGGGAGATCTACAATGAGCAGTTCTTC. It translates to CATSREGGEIYNEQFF.

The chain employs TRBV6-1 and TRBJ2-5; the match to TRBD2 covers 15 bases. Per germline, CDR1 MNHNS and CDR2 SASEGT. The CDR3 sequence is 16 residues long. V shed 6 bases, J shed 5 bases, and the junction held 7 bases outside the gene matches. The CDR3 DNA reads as TGTGCCAGCAGATTTCTCGGGACTAGCGGGGGGGAGACCCAGTACTTC. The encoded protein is CASRFLGTSGGETQYF.

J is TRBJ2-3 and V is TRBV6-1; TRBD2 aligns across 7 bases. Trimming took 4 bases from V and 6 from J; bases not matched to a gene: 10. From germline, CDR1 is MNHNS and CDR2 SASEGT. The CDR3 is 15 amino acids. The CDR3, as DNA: TGTGCCAGCAGTGTTGTGGGAGGGCCGGGGGATACGCAGTATTTT. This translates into CASSVVGGPGDTQYF.

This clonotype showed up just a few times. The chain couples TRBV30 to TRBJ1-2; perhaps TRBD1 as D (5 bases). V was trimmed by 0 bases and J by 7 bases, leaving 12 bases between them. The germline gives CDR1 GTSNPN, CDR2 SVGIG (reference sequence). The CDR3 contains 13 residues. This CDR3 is CAWSVDGGVGYTF. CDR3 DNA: TGTGCCTGGAGTGTGGATGGGGGGGTTGGCTACACCTTC. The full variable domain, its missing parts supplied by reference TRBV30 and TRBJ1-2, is SQTIHQWPATLVQPVGSPLSLECTVEGTSNPNLYWYRQAAGRGLQLLFYSVGIGQISSEVPQNLSASRPQDRQFILSSKKLLLSDSGFYLCAWSVDGGVGYTFGSGTRLTVV.

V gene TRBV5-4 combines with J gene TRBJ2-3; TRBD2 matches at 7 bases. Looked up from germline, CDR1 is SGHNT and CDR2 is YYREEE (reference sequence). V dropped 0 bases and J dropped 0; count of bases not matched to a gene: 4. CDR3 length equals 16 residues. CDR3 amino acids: CASSLEGRASTDTQYF. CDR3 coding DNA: TGTGCCAGCAGCTTGGAGGGGAGGGCCAGCACAGATACGCAGTATTTT.

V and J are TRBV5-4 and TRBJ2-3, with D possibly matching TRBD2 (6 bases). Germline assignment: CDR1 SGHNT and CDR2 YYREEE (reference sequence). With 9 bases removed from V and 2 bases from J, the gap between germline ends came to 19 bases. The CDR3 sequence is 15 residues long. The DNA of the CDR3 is TGTGCCACAAGGGGACTTCTGGCAGACACAGATACGCAGTATTTT. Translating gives CATRGLLADTDTQYF.

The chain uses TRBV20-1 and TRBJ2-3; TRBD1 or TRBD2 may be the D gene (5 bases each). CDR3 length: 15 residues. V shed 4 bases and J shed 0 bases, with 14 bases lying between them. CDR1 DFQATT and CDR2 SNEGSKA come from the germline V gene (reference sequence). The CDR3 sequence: CSATGGASSTDTQYF. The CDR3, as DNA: TGCAGTGCTACTGGGGGAGCAAGCAGCACAGATACGCAGTATTTT.

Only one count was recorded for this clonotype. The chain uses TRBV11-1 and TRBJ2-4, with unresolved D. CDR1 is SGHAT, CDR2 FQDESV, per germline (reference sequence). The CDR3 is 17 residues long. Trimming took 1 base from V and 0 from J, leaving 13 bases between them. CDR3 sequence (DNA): TGTGCCAGCAGCTTAGAAACGGTCAGGATAGCCAAAAACATTCAGTACTTC. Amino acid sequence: CASSLETVRIAKNIQYF.